One sample yielded the 31 T cell receptor beta chains listed below, sequenced in a study of blood T cell repertoires in COVID-19. Profiled with immunoSEQ multiplex PCR; TCRdb holds only in-frame clones, not every one. The table shows about 63,000 clones, with approximately 81% occurring only once. Source material: PBMCs or T cells enriched from blood (not recorded which). These receptors were collected from a woman aged 40 to 50 with acute COVID-19.

V is TRBV5-6 and J is TRBJ1-2; TRBD1 matches 7 bases. The V and J ends lost 3 bases and 4 bases, in that order; junction bases with no gene match: 15. The CDR3 totals 17 residues. CDR1 is SGHDT and CDR2 is YYEEEE in the germline V gene. CDR3 protein: CASSSRDSASTSYGYTF. For the CDR3, the DNA is TGTGCCAGCAGCTCCCGGGACAGCGCATCCACTAGCTATGGCTACACCTTC.

This clone came up many times. The chain combines TRBV15 with TRBJ1-1; TRBD1 aligns across 7 bases. From germline, CDR1 is LNHNV and CDR2 YYDKDF (reference sequence). Trimming at V came to 2 bases and at J to 4 bases, leaving 7 bases not matched to a gene. There are 15 residues in the CDR3. The CDR3 loop is CATSRLRQGFTEAFF. In nucleotides, the CDR3 is TGTGCCACCAGCAGACTTCGACAGGGCTTCACTGAAGCTTTCTTT.

The CDR3 protein is CASSWQGFQQPQHF. CDR3 bases: TGTGCCAGCAGTTGGCAGGGGTTTCAACAGCCCCAGCATTTT. The chain employs TRBV28 and TRBJ1-5; D is perhaps TRBD1 (6 bases). The germline CDR1 and CDR2 sequences are MDHEN and SYDVKM. The CDR3 totals 14 residues. V was shortened by 4 bases and J by 7 bases, with 14 bases between the two germline ends.

The chain has TRBV14 and TRBJ2-3, with 9 bases fitting TRBD1. The length of the CDR3 is 16 residues. Germline V gene sequence: CDR1 SGHDN, CDR2 FVKESK. V dropped 4 bases and J dropped 6; count of bases not matched to a gene: 11. The CDR3 is CASSLTGGTNWDTQYF. The DNA for the CDR3 is TGTGCCAGCAGCCTAACAGGGGGCACGAATTGGGATACGCAGTATTTT. The whole variable domain, remainder taken from reference TRBV14 and TRBJ2-3, is EAGVTQFPSHSVIEKGQTVTLRCDPISGHDNLYWYRRVMGKEIKFLLHFVKESKQDESGMPNNRFLAERTGGTYSTLKVQPAELEDSGVYFCASSLTGGTNWDTQYFGPGTRLTVL.

The chain carries TRBV27 and TRBJ2-7; maybe TRBD1 (6 bases). CDR3 length: 15 amino acids. Per the germline V gene, CDR1 is MNHEY and CDR2 is SMNVEV (reference sequence). The germline V and J ends were trimmed by 5 bases and 1 base, with 15 bases remaining between them. This CDR3 reads CASSVSRGDSYEQYF. CDR3 coding DNA: TGTGCCAGCAGTGTCTCCAGGGGCGATTCCTACGAGCAGTACTTC.

The chain has TRBV28 and TRBJ2-1; D is possibly TRBD1 or TRBD2 (10 bases each). The length of the CDR3 is 22 residues. V was trimmed by 3 bases and J by 2 bases, leaving 32 bases between them. Germline CDR1 reads MDHEN; CDR2 reads SYDVKM. In DNA form, the CDR3 reads TGTGCCAGCAGTTTGTGGGACAGGGGTCTTATGAGCGGGAGGGCCCCCTACAATGAGCAGTTCTTC. It translates to CASSLWDRGLMSGRAPYNEQFF.

This clone was seen a single time. The V and J genes are TRBV29-1 and TRBJ2-2; D might be TRBD1 (6 bases). Trimming left V 7 bases short and J 8 bases short, with 14 bases between. This CDR3 has 12 residues. Per the germline V gene, CDR1 is SQVTM and CDR2 is ANQGSEA. CDR3 nucleotides: TGCAGCGGAACAGGGTTAACGGGGGAGCTGTTTTTT. Encoded protein: CSGTGLTGELFF.

The rearrangement links TRBV6-2 or TRBV6-3 to TRBJ2-6; TRBD1 is a possible D gene (6 bases). CDR1 is MNHEY and CDR2 is SVGEGT in the germline V gene. This CDR3 has 17 amino acids. Trimming took 0 bases from V and 2 from J, leaving 11 bases between them. The CDR3 reads CASSYSDSQTGANVLTF. The DNA for the CDR3 is TGTGCCAGCAGTTACTCGGACAGCCAAACTGGGGCCAACGTCCTGACTTTC.

J is TRBJ1-1 and V is TRBV27; D remains unclear. V lost 5 bases and J 1 base, leaving 14 bases between the germline ends. CDR1 is MNHEY, CDR2 SMNVEV, per germline (reference sequence). CDR3 size: 15 residues. The CDR3, as DNA: TGTGCCAGCAGTCCCGGACGAGGGTGGAACACTGAAGCTTTCTTT. Translation: CASSPGRGWNTEAFF.

The CDR3 here is CASSTNRNTEAFF. In nucleotides, the CDR3 is TGTGCCAGCAGCACCAACAGAAACACTGAAGCTTTCTTT. The chain couples TRBV7-7 to TRBJ1-1, with D unclear. This CDR3 contains 13 residues. Germline V gene lookup returns CDR1 SSHAT and CDR2 FNYEAQ (reference sequence). V gave up 5 bases and J gave up 2 bases, with 9 bases separating them.

This chain joins TRBV13 and TRBJ1-4; TRBD1 agrees at 7 bases. Germline V gives CDR1 PRHDT, CDR2 FYEKMQ (reference sequence). Trimming cost V 6 bases and J 2 bases; bases outside gene matches: 3. This CDR3 comprises 14 residues. For the CDR3, the DNA is TGTGCCAGCAGACGGACAGGCACTAATGAAAAACTGTTTTTT. It specifies CASRRTGTNEKLFF.

The chain employs TRBV7-9 and TRBJ2-7; D might be TRBD2 (5 bases). CDR3 size: 12 residues. Looked up from germline, CDR1 is SEHNR and CDR2 is FQNEAQ (reference sequence). Trimming removed 6 bases at V and 0 bases at J, with 6 bases between. The CDR3 DNA reads as TGTGCCAGCAGTCGGGGCTCCTACGAGCAGTACTTC. It is translated as CASSRGSYEQYF.

The chain uses TRBV6-6 and TRBJ1-5; 9 nucleotides match TRBD1. This CDR3 is built from 13 residues. V was pared by 6 bases and J by 6 bases, with 3 bases of the junction left unmatched. The germline V gene has CDR1 MNHNY and CDR2 SVGAGI (reference sequence). The CDR3 here is CASSRQGGQPQHF. The CDR3 nucleotides read TGTGCCAGCAGCCGACAGGGGGGTCAGCCCCAGCATTTT.

The rearrangement links TRBV24-1 to TRBJ1-5; D uncertain. V was clipped by 3 bases and J by 11 bases, with 7 bases between them. This CDR3 has 11 residues. Germline V lookup: CDR1 KGHDR, CDR2 SFDVKD. In DNA, the CDR3 is TGTGCCACCAGTGATAAAAGAGCCCAGCATTTT. Its translation: CATSDKRAQHF.

The V and J genes are TRBV3-1 (or the pseudogene TRBV3-2) and TRBJ1-2; tentatively, D is TRBD1 (6 bases). The CDR3 is 15 amino acids. Per the germline V gene, CDR1 is LGHDT and CDR2 is YNNKEL (reference sequence). Trimming pared 0 bases from V and 6 bases from J, leaving 14 bases between. CDR3 amino acids: CASSQDLRGINGYTF. CDR3 sequence (DNA): TGTGCCAGCAGCCAAGATCTTAGGGGGATTAATGGCTACACCTTC.

With regard to this clone: A much larger clone differs by one base, so this may be a read error. This specimen includes other DNA sequences encoding the same CDR3. The gene calls are TRBV27 and TRBJ2-1, with 11 bases fitting TRBD2. J lost 4 bases, V lost 4 bases, and 3 bases had no gene match. There are 15 residues in the CDR3. The germline gives CDR1 MNHEY, CDR2 SMNVEV (reference sequence). Here the CDR3 reads CASSYGTSGYNEQFF. The CDR3 DNA follows: TGTGCCAGCAGTTACGGGACTAGCGGTTACAATGAGCAGTTCTTC.

This rearrangement joins TRBV29-1 to TRBJ1-2; 10 bases agree with TRBD1. The germline V gene has CDR1 SQVTM and CDR2 ANQGSEA. This CDR3 is built from 15 residues. V gave up 4 bases and J gave up 3 bases; unmatched junction bases: 8. Here the CDR3 DNA reads TGCAGCGTTGGACAGGGGGCTTTTTGGGACTATGGCTACACCTTC. This translates into CSVGQGAFWDYGYTF.

The chain joins TRBV13 to TRBJ1-2; 8 bases match TRBD1. CDR1 is PRHDT and CDR2 is FYEKMQ in the germline V gene (reference sequence). The CDR3 runs to 14 residues. With V trimmed by 3 bases and J by 4 bases, 4 bases remained unmatched. Here the CDR3 DNA reads TGTGCCAGCAGCTTCGCAGGGGGCGGCTATGGCTACACCTTC. Encoded protein: CASSFAGGGYGYTF.

This clone has more than one count but fewer than ten. V gene TRBV4-2 combines with J gene TRBJ2-1, with 13 nucleotides matching TRBD2. The trim removed 2 bases at V and 8 bases at J, leaving 6 bases unmatched. The CDR3 extends over 16 amino acids. From germline, CDR1 is LGHNA and CDR2 YNFKEQ. The CDR3 reads CASSQTSGGAIDEQFF. CDR3 coding DNA: TGTGCCAGCAGCCAAACTAGCGGGGGGGCCATAGATGAGCAGTTCTTC.

The chain links TRBV19 to TRBJ2-2; TRBD1 matches at 10 bases. This CDR3 contains 16 residues. The germline V gene has CDR1 LNHDA and CDR2 SQIVND (reference sequence). After removal of 6 bases from V and 0 bases from J, the junction contained 4 bases not matched to a gene. CDR3 sequence (DNA): TGTGCCAGTAGACTGGGGACAGGGGCGAACACCGGGGAGCTGTTTTTT. It specifies CASRLGTGANTGELFF.

This chain joins TRBV28 and TRBJ2-7; 11 nucleotides agree with TRBD2. CDR1 and CDR2 from the germline V gene are MDHEN and SYDVKM. The V gene end was trimmed by 7 bases and the J gene end by 0 bases; junction bases not matched to a gene: 8. The CDR3 runs 16 residues. CDR3 amino acids: CASTFSGTSGSYEQYF. CDR3 bases: TGTGCCAGCACTTTCTCGGGGACTAGCGGCTCCTACGAGCAGTACTTC.

The chain has TRBV7-2 and TRBJ2-1, with 11 positions matching TRBD2. V trimming: 2 bases; J trimming: 4 bases; junction bases outside the gene matches: 10. Germline CDR1 reads SGHTA; CDR2 reads FQGNSA. The CDR3 extends over 18 amino acids. CDR3 in amino acids: CASSLSLRSGGAYNEQFF. CDR3 coding DNA: TGTGCCAGCAGCTTATCCCTTCGTAGCGGGGGGGCTTACAATGAGCAGTTCTTC.

This chain joins TRBV18 and TRBJ1-1; the D is unclear. CDR3 length: 16 residues. V lost 1 base and J lost 1, with 13 bases in between. CDR1 and CDR2 (germline): KGHSH, LQKENI. In DNA, the CDR3 is TGTGCCAGCTCACCACTTGCAGGTCGAACGAACACTGAAGCTTTCTTT. This sequence encodes CASSPLAGRTNTEAFF. The complete variable domain, with remaining parts taken from reference TRBV18 and TRBJ1-1, reads NAGVMQNPRHLVRRRGQEARLRCSPMKGHSHVYWYRQLPEEGLKFMVYLQKENIIDESGMPKERFSAEFPKEGPSILRIQQVVRGDSAAYFCASSPLAGRTNTEAFFGQGTRLTVV.

This sequence joins TRBV13 and TRBJ1-1; possibly TRBD1 for D (5 bases). This CDR3 spans 15 amino acids. With 5 bases removed from V and 4 bases from J, the gap between germline ends came to 17 bases. Germline lookup yields CDR1 PRHDT and CDR2 FYEKMQ (reference sequence). CDR3 loop: CASSAGGERVTEAFF. The CDR3 DNA reads as TGTGCCAGCAGCGCCGGAGGGGAAAGAGTCACTGAAGCTTTCTTT.

This clone appeared a few times. Additional DNA sequences in this sample encode the identical CDR3. The chain employs TRBV19 and TRBJ2-1; 8 bases agree with TRBD1. This CDR3 region has 15 residues. Germline-derived CDR1 and CDR2 are LNHDA and SQIVND (reference sequence). V lost 5 bases, J lost 1 base, and 4 bases stayed unmatched. The CDR3, as DNA: TGTGCCAGTAGTCCTGACAGGGGTTCCTACAATGAGCAGTTCTTC. Its translation is CASSPDRGSYNEQFF.

CDR3 nucleotides: TGTGCCAGCATCCCATGGACTAGCGGATCGGAGCAGTTCTTC. It encodes CASIPWTSGSEQFF. The V and J genes are TRBV7-8 and TRBJ2-1, with 10 bases identical to TRBD2. The V gene's germline CDR1 is SGHVS and CDR2 FQNEAQ. The J segment lost 10 bases and the V segment lost 7 bases, leaving 10 bases of the junction unmatched. There are 14 residues in the CDR3.

This rearrangement joins TRBV6-1 to TRBJ1-5, with 9 bases that match TRBD1. With 3 bases clipped from V and 4 bases from J, the junction kept 4 bases outside the gene matches. CDR1 MNHNS and CDR2 SASEGT come from the germline V gene. The CDR3 consists of 15 residues. DNA for the CDR3: TGTGCCAGCAGTGACGAGGGACAGGGTAATCAGCCCCAGCATTTT. Translated: CASSDEGQGNQPQHF.

This clone has a single count. The chain uses TRBV7-8 and TRBJ1-2, with D possibly matching TRBD1 (5 bases). CDR1 SGHVS and CDR2 FQNEAQ come from the germline V gene. Trimming took off 1 base at V and 0 bases at J, with 12 bases between the two ends. This CDR3 has 16 residues. The CDR3 here is CASSLVAGPTNYGYTF. The CDR3 DNA reads as TGTGCCAGCAGCTTAGTGGCAGGGCCTACTAACTATGGCTACACCTTC.

The rearrangement joins TRBV19 to TRBJ1-1; TRBD1 matches 8 bases. The germline V gene encodes CDR1 LNHDA and CDR2 SQIVND (reference sequence). Trimming took 7 bases from V and 0 from J; bases not matched to a gene: 13. The CDR3 spans 17 residues. The CDR3, as DNA: TGTGCCAGTAACCCAGGGGGCACTACATTTATGAACACTGAAGCTTTCTTT. Amino acids: CASNPGGTTFMNTEAFF.

Written as DNA, the CDR3 is TGTGCCAGCAGCTTTCAGGGGGCGGGAGATACGCAGTATTTT. Its translation is CASSFQGAGDTQYF. The chain employs TRBV7-9 and TRBJ2-3, with 8 nucleotides matching TRBD1. The CDR3 extends over 14 amino acids. With 3 bases clipped from V and 5 bases from J, the junction kept 4 bases outside the gene matches. Germline-derived CDR1 and CDR2 are SEHNR and FQNEAQ (reference sequence).

The chain uses TRBV11-2 and TRBJ2-5; TRBD1 agrees at 7 bases. Germline CDR1 and CDR2: SGHAT and FQNNGV. Germline trimming cut 1 base from V and 1 base from J; bases unmatched to any gene: 3. This CDR3 has 15 amino acids. The DNA of the CDR3 is TGTGCCAGCAGCTTAGGGGGACAGATCCAAGAGACCCAGTACTTC. Amino acids: CASSLGGQIQETQYF.